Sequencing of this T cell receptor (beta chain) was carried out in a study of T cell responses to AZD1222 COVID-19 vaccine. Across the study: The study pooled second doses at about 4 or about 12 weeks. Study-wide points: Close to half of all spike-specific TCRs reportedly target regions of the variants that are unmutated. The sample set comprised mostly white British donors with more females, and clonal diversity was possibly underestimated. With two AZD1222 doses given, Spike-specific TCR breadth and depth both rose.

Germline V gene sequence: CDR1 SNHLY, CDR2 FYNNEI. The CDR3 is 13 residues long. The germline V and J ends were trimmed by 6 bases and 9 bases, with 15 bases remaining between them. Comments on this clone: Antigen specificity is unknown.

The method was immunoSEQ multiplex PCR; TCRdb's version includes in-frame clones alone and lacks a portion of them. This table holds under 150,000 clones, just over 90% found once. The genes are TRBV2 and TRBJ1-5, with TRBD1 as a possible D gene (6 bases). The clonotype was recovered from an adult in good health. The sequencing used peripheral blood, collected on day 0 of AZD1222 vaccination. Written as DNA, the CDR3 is TGTGCCAGCAGCGGACAGTCCGAGGGGCCCCAGCATTTT. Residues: CASSGQSEGPQHF.